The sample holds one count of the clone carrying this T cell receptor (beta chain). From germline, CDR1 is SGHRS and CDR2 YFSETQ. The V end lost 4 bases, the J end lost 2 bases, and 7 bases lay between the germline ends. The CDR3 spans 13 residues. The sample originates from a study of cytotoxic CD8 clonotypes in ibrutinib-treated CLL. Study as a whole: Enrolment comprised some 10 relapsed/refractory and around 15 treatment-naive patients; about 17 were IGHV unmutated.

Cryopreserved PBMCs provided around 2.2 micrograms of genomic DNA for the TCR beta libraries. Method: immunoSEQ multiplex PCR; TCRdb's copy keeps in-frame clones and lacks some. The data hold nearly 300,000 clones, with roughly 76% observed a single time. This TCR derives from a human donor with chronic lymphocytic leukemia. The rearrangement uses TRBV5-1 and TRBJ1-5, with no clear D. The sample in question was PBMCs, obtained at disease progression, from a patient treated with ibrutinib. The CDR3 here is CASSLRGNQPQHF. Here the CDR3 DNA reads TGCGCCAGCAGCCTGAGAGGCAATCAGCCCCAGCATTTT.